Below, 12 T cell receptor beta chains from the same sample are listed, as sequenced in a study of regulatory T cells in long-lasting Graves disease. iRepertoire HTBI primers and Arm-PCR of CDR3 regions built TCR beta libraries. A single record per CDR3 protein comes from TCRdb applying MiXCR to the multiplex PCR reads. The data show around 450,000 distinct CDR3 sequences, with roughly 21% seen just once and approximately 6.4% held by the top ten. The sample's time point: persistent/refractory GD, antithyroid drugs over 5 years with positive TRAb. Preparation of the TCR library used RNA extracted from PBMCs. Specimen: peripheral blood mononuclear cells (PBMCs), collected when the disease was refractory, from a patient treated with antithyroid drugs. Every receptor here comes from a female donor with Graves disease.

This clonotype was observed many times. The chain employs TRBV30 and TRBJ1-4; unclear D gene. Germline V gene lookup returns CDR1 GTSNPN and CDR2 SVGIG (reference sequence). The CDR3 loop spans 13 amino acids. V was shortened by 3 bases and J by 3 bases, with 8 bases between the two germline ends. This CDR3 is CAWRARPNEKLFF. The DNA for the CDR3 is TGTGCCTGGAGGGCGCGGCCTAATGAAAAACTGTTTTTT.

This clonotype has a count of ten or more. V gene TRBV28 combines with J gene TRBJ1-2; D is possibly TRBD1 (5 bases). Germline V gene lookup returns CDR1 MDHEN and CDR2 SYDVKM. Trimming shortened V by 6 bases and J by 3 bases, and 17 bases separated the two germline ends. CDR3 length: 15 amino acids. The CDR3 region is CASSLREGFYYGYTF. In nucleotides, the CDR3 is TGTGCCAGCAGCCTGCGAGAGGGGTTCTACTATGGCTACACCTTC.

This clonotype was seen at least ten times. The rearrangement links TRBV15 to TRBJ1-5; no clear D gene. CDR1 and CDR2 (germline): LNHNV, YYDKDF (reference sequence). Trimming took off 3 bases at V and 0 bases at J, with 15 bases between the two ends. The length of the CDR3 is 17 residues. The chain's CDR3 is CATSRISDTYSNQPQHF. The CDR3 DNA follows: TGTGCCACCAGCAGGATATCCGACACCTATAGCAATCAGCCCCAGCATTTT.

Many counts were recorded for this clonotype. This chain joins TRBV12-3 or TRBV12-4 and TRBJ1-1; tentatively, D is TRBD1 (5 bases). CDR3 length equals 15 residues. Trimming stripped 7 bases from V and 1 base from J, with 16 bases between. In DNA, the CDR3 is TGTGCCAGCACTCCCTATTGGGGGGAGAACACTGAAGCTTTCTTT. It codes for CASTPYWGENTEAFF.

This clonotype was recorded a few times. The chain carries TRBV10-3 and TRBJ1-2; D is undetermined. V dropped 4 bases and J dropped 6 bases, with 12 bases sitting between them. Germline V gene sequence: CDR1 ENHRY, CDR2 SYGVKD. The CDR3 is 13 residues long. CDR3 amino acids: CAISVDGLDGYTF. CDR3 nucleotide sequence: TGTGCCATCAGTGTTGATGGGCTTGATGGCTACACCTTC.

This clonotype was detected ten times or more. The chain is built from TRBV2 and TRBJ1-1; the match to TRBD1 covers 9 bases. V trimming: 6 bases; J trimming: 1 base; junction bases outside the gene matches: 6. Per germline, CDR1 SNHLY and CDR2 FYNNEI. The CDR3 runs to 15 residues. In DNA, the CDR3 is TGTGCCAGCAGGAGACAGGGGGACGGGAACACTGAAGCTTTCTTT. Translated, it gives CASRRQGDGNTEAFF.

This clonotype was seen more than once but under ten times. In DNA form, the CDR3 reads TGTGCCAGTAGTATAGACGGGACAGGGATTTTCTATGGCTACACCTTC. Translated, it gives CASSIDGTGIFYGYTF. V usage is TRBV19 and J usage is TRBJ1-2, with TRBD1 identical over 9 bases. Germline loops: CDR1 LNHDA, CDR2 SQIVND (reference sequence). The CDR3 contains 16 residues. With 0 bases clipped from V and 4 bases from J, the junction kept 6 bases outside the gene matches. The complete variable domain, with remaining parts taken from reference TRBV19 and TRBJ1-2, reads DGGITQSPKYLFRKEGQNVTLSCEQNLNHDAMYWYRQDPGQGLRLIYYSQIVNDFQKGDIAEGYSVSREKKESFPLTVTSAQKNPTAFYLCASSIDGTGIFYGYTFGSGTRLTVV.

This clonotype was seen ten or more times. The chain couples TRBV6-5 to TRBJ1-5; D is possibly TRBD1 (5 bases). This CDR3 has 15 residues. Trimming removed 2 bases from V and 7 bases from J, with 15 bases in between. Per the germline V gene, CDR1 is MNHEY and CDR2 is SVGAGI. CDR3 DNA sequence: TGTGCCAGCAGTTACAACGCAGGGATTGACCAGCCCCAGCATTTT. Translation: CASSYNAGIDQPQHF.

This rearrangement joins TRBV30 to TRBJ1-2, with D possibly being TRBD1 (5 bases). The V end was cut by 5 bases, the J end by 5 bases, with 12 bases between. The V gene's germline CDR1 is GTSNPN and CDR2 SVGIG (reference sequence). This CDR3 region has 12 residues. The CDR3 spells CAWSMGVYGYTF. CDR3 sequence (DNA): TGTGCCTGGTCCATGGGGGTTTATGGCTACACCTTC.

There are a few counts of this clonotype. This sequence joins TRBV7-9 and TRBJ1-2; no firm D call. V lost 5 bases and J lost 7, with 5 bases in between. Germline V lookup: CDR1 SEHNR, CDR2 FQNEAQ (reference sequence). This CDR3 comprises 10 residues. The CDR3, as DNA: TGTGCCAGCAGCCCACCTGGCTACACCTTC. Protein: CASSPPGYTF. Based on the CDR3 plus reference TRBV7-9 and TRBJ1-2, the full variable domain is DTGVSQNPRHKITKRGQNVTFRCDPISEHNRLYWYRQTLGQGPEFLTYFQNEAQLEKSRLLSDRFSAERPKGSFSTLEIQRTEQGDSAMYLCASSPPGYTFGSGTRLTVV.

At least ten counts were recorded for this clonotype. V and J are TRBV6-1 and TRBJ2-4, with TRBD2 matching over 8 bases. Trimming took 6 bases from V and 0 from J; bases not matched to a gene: 10. Germline CDR1 reads MNHNS; CDR2 reads SASEGT. The CDR3 runs to 17 residues. This CDR3 is CASRHGIAGLAKNIQYF. Written as DNA, the CDR3 is TGTGCCAGCAGGCACGGCATAGCGGGGTTAGCCAAAAACATTCAGTACTTC.

This clonotype was detected many times. CDR3 region: CASSPGVLGETQYF. The CDR3 DNA sequence: TGTGCCAGCAGTCCGGGCGTTTTAGGGGAGACCCAGTACTTC. The V call is TRBV27, the J call TRBJ2-5, with unresolved D. Between the trimmed V and J ends, which lost 5 bases and 5 bases, there was a span of 15 bases. The CDR3 length is 14 residues. Germline CDR1 MNHEY, CDR2 SMNVEV (reference sequence).